The following is a TCR beta chain sequence with its context. The sample is drawn from a study of blood T cell repertoires in COVID-19. Background on the study: Sources were T cells, B-cell-depleted T cells, or PBMCs; the material itself was cDNA or gDNA.

Only in-frame clones appear in the TCRdb table, and some are missing; sequencing was by immunoSEQ multiplex PCR. The sample shows approximately 52,000 clones, 75% to 90% of them seen only once. The clonotype comes from a man between 60 and 75 years old with active COVID-19. Sequencing was carried out using peripheral blood.

Written as DNA, the CDR3 is TGTGCCAGCGGACAGGGGCGACCCTACGAGCAGTACTTC. Encoded protein: CASGQGRPYEQYF. This chain joins TRBV12-3 or TRBV12-4 and TRBJ2-7, with 9 bases that match TRBD1. The CDR3 runs to 13 residues. The junction had 4 bases not matched to a gene; V was cut back by 8 bases and J by 2 bases.